This passage covers 17 T cell receptor beta chains from one sample sequenced in a study of shared clonotypes between healthy human individuals. Generated by immunoSEQ multiplex PCR, the TCRdb table keeps only in-frame clones and is missing some. The sample lists 2 million to 3 million clones, roughly 93% occurring once. The specimen sequenced was naive CD4+ T cells from PBMCs. Described subset: CD45RA+ positively selected. The receptors stem from a man between 18 and 29 years old in good health. Some clones in this sample may be carry-over from other donors' samples.

The V and J genes are TRBV5-5 and TRBJ2-7, with 7 bases fitting TRBD1. The CDR3 contains 15 residues. From germline, CDR1 is SGHKS and CDR2 YYEKEE (reference sequence). The V gene end was trimmed by 0 bases and the J gene end by 2 bases; junction bases not matched to a gene: 5. The DNA of the CDR3 is TGTGCCAGCAGCTTGGGAGGGACAGCTGCCTACGAGCAGTACTTC. It is translated as CASSLGGTAAYEQYF.

V is TRBV29-1 and J is TRBJ2-7; D may match TRBD1 or TRBD2 (5 bases each). CDR1 is SQVTM, CDR2 ANQGSEA, per germline. This CDR3 contains 17 residues. Trimming removed 0 bases at V and 0 bases at J, with 18 bases between. CDR3 in amino acids: CSVEEGTGSLRSYEQYF. CDR3 sequence (DNA): TGCAGCGTTGAAGAGGGGACGGGTAGCCTGCGCTCCTACGAGCAGTACTTC.

The chain joins TRBV5-1 to TRBJ2-7; the match to TRBD2 covers 11 bases. This CDR3 is built from 17 residues. CDR1 SGHRS and CDR2 YFSETQ come from the germline V gene. After removal of 2 bases from V and 2 bases from J, the junction contained 9 bases not matched to a gene. The DNA of the CDR3 is TGCGCCAGCAGCTTAAAAATGACTAGCGGGACCCCCTACGAGCAGTACTTC. It translates to CASSLKMTSGTPYEQYF.

The chain is built from TRBV30 and TRBJ2-7; 10 nucleotides line up with TRBD2. The germline V gene has CDR1 GTSNPN and CDR2 SVGIG (reference sequence). J was trimmed by 3 bases and V by 3 bases; bases with no gene match: 2. The CDR3 is made up of 13 amino acids. The CDR3, as DNA: TGTGCCTGGAGACTAGCGGGGTACTACGAGCAGTACTTC. This encodes CAWRLAGYYEQYF.

In this sample, this clone turned up once. The chain joins TRBV25-1 to TRBJ1-2, with D maybe TRBD1 (5 bases). V was pared by 2 bases and J by 3 bases, with 13 bases between. Looked up from germline, CDR1 is MGHDK and CDR2 is SYGVNS. The CDR3 has 15 residues. The CDR3 DNA reads as TGTGCCAGCAGTGAAGGGGGACCTCTGCACTATGGCTACACCTTC. It is translated as CASSEGGPLHYGYTF.

With regard to this clone: Other DNA sequences in the sample encode the same CDR3. Here the CDR3 DNA reads TGTGCCAGCAGCCCAGGCACCGGGGAGCTGTTTTTT. It yields the protein CASSPGTGELFF. The chain recombines TRBV7-3 with TRBJ2-2, with D hard to call. The germline CDR1 and CDR2 sequences are SGHTA and FQGTGA. The CDR3 is 12 residues long. Between the trimmed V and J ends, which lost 5 bases and 4 bases, there was a span of 5 bases.

V usage is TRBV4-1 and J usage is TRBJ2-5, with 7 bases fitting TRBD2. V lost 2 bases to trimming and J lost 4 bases; unmatched junction nucleotides: 10. This CDR3 spans 16 amino acids. Germline V CDR1 and CDR2: MGHRA, YSYEKL. CDR3 region: CASSQLRAGAGETQYF. CDR3 nucleotide sequence: TGCGCCAGCAGCCAACTCCGGGCGGGAGCGGGAGAGACCCAGTACTTC.

This chain joins TRBV2 and TRBJ1-4; TRBD1 agrees at 8 bases. The CDR3 is 12 residues long. Germline CDR1 is SNHLY and CDR2 is FYNNEI. Trimming took 6 bases from V and 17 from J; bases not matched to a gene: 11. CDR3 nucleotide sequence: TGTGCCAGCAGCCTCCTACAGGGGGACAGATTTTTT. Translated, it gives CASSLLQGDRFF.

As concerns this clone: Distinct nucleotide sequences in the sample also encode this CDR3. The J gene is TRBJ2-1, the V gene TRBV5-6; 8 nucleotides align to TRBD1. The V gene's germline CDR1 is SGHDT and CDR2 YYEEEE. Trimming at V came to 4 bases and at J to 1 base, leaving 4 bases not matched to a gene. The CDR3 is made up of 15 amino acids. The CDR3 loop reads CASSRRTGSYNEQFF. CDR3 nucleotide sequence: TGTGCCAGCAGCCGCCGGACAGGGTCCTACAATGAGCAGTTCTTC.

This chain joins TRBV29-1 and TRBJ2-5; TRBD1 matches 7 bases. J was trimmed by 1 base and V by 7 bases; bases with no gene match: 6. Germline V gives CDR1 SQVTM, CDR2 ANQGSEA. The CDR3 covers 13 residues. Written as DNA, the CDR3 is TGCAGCGAGGGGACAGCACTCCAAGAGACCCAGTACTTC. Its protein is CSEGTALQETQYF.

The chain recombines TRBV2 with TRBJ1-2, with D perhaps matching TRBD1 (6 bases). CDR1 SNHLY and CDR2 FYNNEI come from the germline V gene. The CDR3 consists of 15 residues. V lost 11 bases and J 4 bases, leaving 23 bases between the germline ends. CDR3 protein: CAGRPESLRGYGYTF. In nucleotides, the CDR3 is TGTGCCGGGCGCCCCGAGAGCCTCAGGGGCTATGGCTACACCTTC.

Turning to this clone: The sample has other DNA sequences that encode this CDR3 too. The chain carries TRBV9 and TRBJ2-7, with TRBD2 matching over 7 bases. From germline, CDR1 is SGDLS and CDR2 YYNGEE. CDR3 length: 14 residues. The V gene end was trimmed by 0 bases and the J gene end by 4 bases; junction bases not matched to a gene: 4. CDR3 coding DNA: TGTGCCAGCAGCGTAGGGCTAGCGGATTACGAGCAGTACTTC. It encodes CASSVGLADYEQYF. The full variable domain, with the rest looked up from reference TRBV9 and TRBJ2-7, is DSGVTQTPKHLITATGQRVTLRCSPRSGDLSVYWYQQSLDQGLQFLIQYYNGEERAKGNILERFSAQQFPDLHSELNLSSLELGDSALYFCASSVGLADYEQYFGPGTRLTVT.

The rearrangement joins TRBV11-3 to TRBJ2-5, with unresolved D. The CDR3 extends over 13 amino acids. Trimming pared 3 bases from V and 1 base from J, leaving 6 bases between. From germline, CDR1 is SGHNT and CDR2 YENEEA. The CDR3 sequence: CASSFGFQETQYF. The CDR3 region has the DNA TGTGCCAGCAGCTTTGGTTTCCAAGAGACCCAGTACTTC.

This chain links TRBV2 with TRBJ2-7; 8 bases line up with TRBD2. The CDR3 runs to 15 residues. The germline gives CDR1 SNHLY, CDR2 FYNNEI. J lost 6 bases, V lost 7 bases, and 14 bases had no gene match. This CDR3 is CASTLLIAGYGEQYF. The CDR3 region has the DNA TGTGCCAGCACTCTACTAATAGCGGGATACGGCGAGCAGTACTTC.

This clone was detected once. This chain links TRBV7-3 with TRBJ2-2; TRBD1 or TRBD2 may be the D gene (5 bases each). The CDR3 is 16 residues long. V lost 4 bases to trimming and J lost 4 bases, with 16 bases between them. Germline CDR1 reads SGHTA; CDR2 reads FQGTGA. The CDR3 region has the DNA TGTGCCAGCAGCTACGGGGACCCCGTTGCCACCGGGGAGCTGTTTTTT. Encoded protein: CASSYGDPVATGELFF.

CDR3: CAWSGAGNQPQHF. In nucleotides, the CDR3 is TGTGCCTGGAGTGGGGCGGGCAATCAGCCCCAGCATTTT. The rearrangement joins TRBV30 to TRBJ1-5, with D unresolved. Germline CDR1 is GTSNPN and CDR2 is SVGIG (reference sequence). There are 13 residues in the CDR3. Trimming left V 1 base short and J 2 bases short, with 6 bases between.

The rearrangement joins TRBV28 to TRBJ2-7; D is possibly TRBD1 (6 bases). This CDR3 comprises 15 residues. Germline V lookup: CDR1 MDHEN, CDR2 SYDVKM. The V gene lost 8 bases and the J gene lost 0 bases, with 17 bases spanning the gap. In DNA, the CDR3 is TGTGCCAGCGGGACAACCCGACTCGGCTCCTACGAGCAGTACTTC. Translating it yields CASGTTRLGSYEQYF.